The 26 T cell receptor beta chains below come from one sample, sequenced in a study of post-analysis software for immune sequencing data. Overall study findings and caveats: TRBV segments more frequent in patients than in controls numbered roughly 5 and included TRBV5-6, TRBV5-1 and TRBV20-1.

Unique molecular identifiers had been added to the TCR beta cDNA libraries. TCRdb itself ran the PCR reads through MiXCR, one entry per CDR3 protein. The profile shows roughly 730,000 distinct CDR3 sequences, roughly 29% of them singletons. For these TCRs, the target antigens are not known. The sequencing sample was made of blood. The source is a girl aged 5-17 years with multiple sclerosis.

About this clonotype: The limits of the CDR3 on the DNA are not certain, so only TCRdb's listed CDR3 is given. The rearrangement joins TRBV28 to TRBJ2-2; whether TRBD1, the table's D call, matches the DNA was not checked. The CDR3 is 15 amino acids in total, end residues counted. Germline CDR1 is MDHEN and CDR2 is SYDVKM. The CDR3: CASNPVGAGAGERFF.

A word on this clonotype: Sequence at one end of the junction differs from germline and may be a read error. The gene calls are TRBV2 and TRBJ1-4, with a weak D call TRBD1 (5 bases). Germline V gene data show CDR1 as SNHLY and CDR2 as FYNNEI. There are 14 residues in the CDR3. The CDR3 is CTSREGPANEKLFF. The CDR3 DNA sequence: TGTACCAGCAGAGAGGGGCCGGCTAATGAAAAACTGTTTTTT.

The J gene is TRBJ2-7, the V gene TRBV27; perhaps D is TRBD1 or TRBD2 (5 bases each). CDR3 length: 18 amino acids. CDR1 and CDR2 from the germline V gene are MNHEY and SMNVEV (reference sequence). Trimming removed 6 bases from V and 1 base from J, with 25 bases in between. CDR3 bases: TGTGCCAGCAGCCTATTCCGGGGCGGAGCACCAGGGTCCTACGAGCAGTACTTC. The encoded protein is CASSLFRGGAPGSYEQYF.

In its sample, this clonotype was seen a few times. J is TRBJ1-5 and V is TRBV12-3 or TRBV12-4, with TRBD1 as a possible D gene (5 bases). The CDR3 is 14 amino acids. V was pared by 3 bases and J by 3 bases, with 9 bases between. The CDR3 DNA reads TGTGCCAGCAGTTTCACAGGAATCAATCAGCCCCAGCATTTT. It specifies CASSFTGINQPQHF.

This chain links TRBV7-9 with TRBJ2-1; 9 bases are a match to TRBD2. Trimming removed 5 bases from V and 0 bases from J; junction bases left unmatched: 8. The CDR3 has 17 residues. Germline V gene data show CDR1 as SEHNR and CDR2 as FQNEAQ (reference sequence). This CDR3 is CASSPPRRGGSYNEQFF. CDR3 in DNA: TGTGCCAGCAGCCCCCCCAGGCGGGGGGGCTCCTACAATGAGCAGTTCTTC.

The gene calls are TRBV3-1 and TRBJ2-1; 9 nucleotides line up with TRBD2. Germline CDR1 LGHDT, CDR2 YNNKEL (reference sequence). The J segment lost 0 bases and the V segment lost 4 bases, leaving 7 bases of the junction unmatched. There are 17 residues in the CDR3. For the CDR3, the DNA is TGTGCCAGCAGCCCGATCCTAGCGGGGCGCTCCTACAATGAGCAGTTCTTC. Residues: CASSPILAGRSYNEQFF.

This clonotype turned up a few times. Possible read error: a much larger clone is one base away. The chain carries TRBV20-1 and TRBJ2-5; perhaps TRBD2 as D (5 bases). The CDR3 is 13 amino acids. Germline V gene sequence: CDR1 DFQATT, CDR2 SNEGSKA (reference sequence). The CDR3 DNA reads TGTAACCCCTGCGGGTCCCCCGGGGAGACCCAGTACTTC. Encoded protein: CNPCGSPGETQYF.

This clonotype was counted a few times. The chain employs TRBV3-1 and TRBJ2-7; TRBD1 matches at 7 bases. V lost 6 bases, J lost 7 bases, and 9 bases stayed unmatched. This CDR3 contains 13 residues. The germline CDR1 and CDR2 sequences are LGHDT and YNNKEL (reference sequence). The CDR3 DNA reads TGTGCCAGCAGGGGCGGACAGGTCGGTGAGCAGTACTTC. It translates to CASRGGQVGEQYF.

This clonotype has a handful of counts. The chain links TRBV2 to TRBJ2-3; tentative D call: TRBD2 (6 bases). This CDR3 region has 14 residues. V gave up 1 base and J gave up 3 bases, with 8 bases separating them. Per the germline V gene, CDR1 is SNHLY and CDR2 is FYNNEI. The CDR3 protein is CASSEGRATDTQYF. CDR3 sequence (DNA): TGTGCCAGCAGTGAAGGGAGGGCAACAGATACGCAGTATTTT. The whole variable domain, filled in from reference TRBV2 and TRBJ2-3, reads EPEVTQTPSHQVTQMGQEVILRCVPISNHLYFYWYRQILGQKVEFLVSFYNNEISEKSEIFDDQFSVERPDGSNFTLKIRSTKLEDSAMYFCASSEGRATDTQYFGPGTRLTVL.

CDR3: CASSFYSGFFHEQYF. DNA of the CDR3: TGTGCCAGCAGTTTCTATAGCGGGTTTTTCCACGAGCAGTACTTC. This chain joins TRBV28 and TRBJ2-7; the match to TRBD2 covers 7 bases. The germline gives CDR1 MDHEN, CDR2 SYDVKM. The CDR3 has 15 residues. The trim removed 3 bases at V and 5 bases at J, leaving 10 bases unmatched.

This clonotype was seen a handful of times. The chain recombines TRBV4-3 with TRBJ2-7; 8 nucleotides line up with TRBD2. This CDR3 has 18 amino acids. Germline V CDR1 and CDR2: LGHNA, YSLEER. Trimming took 3 bases from V and 2 from J; bases not matched to a gene: 15. CDR3 residues: CASSQELTRPGLAYEQYF. In DNA form, the CDR3 reads TGCGCCAGCAGCCAGGAACTTACACGGCCGGGACTAGCCTACGAGCAGTACTTC.

This chain links TRBV20-1 with TRBJ1-2; 8 bases align to TRBD1. The germline gives CDR1 DFQATT, CDR2 SNEGSKA (reference sequence). J gave up 4 bases and V 6 bases, and 16 bases lay outside the gene matches. The CDR3 spans 16 residues. The chain's CDR3 is CSADRRRTGQIYGYTF. The CDR3 DNA is TGCAGTGCCGATCGTCGTAGGACAGGGCAAATCTATGGCTACACCTTC.

Worth noting for this clonotype: A read error is likely, as this CDR3 ends without the conserved phenylalanine or tryptophan. The rearrangement uses TRBV20-1 and TRBJ2-5, with 7 bases matching TRBD1. The CDR3 runs 15 residues. The J segment lost 5 bases and the V segment lost 1 base, leaving 10 bases of the junction unmatched. Germline assignment: CDR1 DFQATT and CDR2 SNEGSKA (reference sequence). In nucleotides, the CDR3 is TGCAGTGCTAGAGTTCTCCTGACAGGGAGTGAGACCCAGTACTAC. Amino acids: CSARVLLTGSETQYY.

This chain uses TRBV28 with TRBJ1-1; D is undetermined. This CDR3 is 14 amino acids long. Germline assignment: CDR1 MDHEN and CDR2 SYDVKM. V was shortened by 2 bases and J by 9 bases, with 16 bases between the two germline ends. In nucleotides, the CDR3 is TGTGCCAGCAGTTTAGAAGTCCGGAACGGGAAAGCTTTCTTT. Protein: CASSLEVRNGKAFF.

The chain has TRBV20-1 and TRBJ1-1; D gene uncertain. Germline values: CDR1 DFQATT, CDR2 SNEGSKA (reference sequence). V gave up 0 bases and J gave up 1 base, with 12 bases separating them. The CDR3 is 15 amino acids. The CDR3 reads CSARDLGRGNTEAFF. In nucleotides, the CDR3 is TGCAGTGCTAGAGATCTTGGGCGGGGGAACACTGAAGCTTTCTTT.

This clonotype was detected once. The chain combines TRBV5-6 with TRBJ2-1; no definite D call. The CDR3 is 15 amino acids. Per germline, CDR1 SGHDT and CDR2 YYEEEE. V was clipped by 1 base and J by 4 bases, with 12 bases between them. DNA of the CDR3: TGTGCCAGCAGCTTGCCTGATCAGCGTTACAATGAGCAGTTCTTC. Amino acid sequence: CASSLPDQRYNEQFF.

This clonotype was detected a few times. The rearrangement joins TRBV15 to TRBJ1-5; D unresolved. Germline V gene data show CDR1 as LNHNV and CDR2 as YYDKDF (reference sequence). Trimming pared 5 bases from V and 1 base from J, leaving 9 bases between. This CDR3 is 14 amino acids long. The CDR3 loop reads CATSPERSNQPQHF. Here the CDR3 DNA reads TGTGCCACCAGCCCGGAGAGAAGCAATCAGCCCCAGCATTTT.

The chain recombines TRBV19 with TRBJ2-1, with TRBD2 matching over 7 bases. The CDR3 loop spans 17 amino acids. Germline V gene lookup returns CDR1 LNHDA and CDR2 SQIVND (reference sequence). The J segment lost 0 bases and the V segment lost 5 bases, leaving 10 bases of the junction unmatched. The CDR3 reads CASSVRLAAISYNEQFF. The CDR3 bases are TGTGCCAGTAGTGTTCGGCTAGCGGCGATCTCCTACAATGAGCAGTTCTTC.

The genes are TRBV20-1 and TRBJ1-1; no clear D. Trimming pared 6 bases from V and 1 base from J, leaving 12 bases between. This CDR3 region has 13 residues. Germline V CDR1 and CDR2: DFQATT, SNEGSKA (reference sequence). CDR3 residues: CSAVSPGNTEAFF. For the CDR3, the DNA is TGCAGTGCAGTTTCTCCAGGGAACACTGAAGCTTTCTTT.

The genes are TRBV6-5 and TRBJ1-5; no clear D. The CDR3 runs 17 residues. Trimming left V 4 bases short and J 0 bases short, with 16 bases between. The V gene's germline CDR1 is MNHEY and CDR2 SVGAGI. Here the CDR3 DNA reads TGTGCCAGCAGTTTTGGCCCCGCAGGCCTTAGCAATCAGCCCCAGCATTTT. This gives the protein CASSFGPAGLSNQPQHF.

This clonotype was counted between two and nine times. The chain joins TRBV6-2 or TRBV6-3 to TRBJ2-5; D unresolved. Gene TRBJ2-7 matches the end of the DNA better, so the J call may be wrong. Germline V lookup: CDR1 MNHEY, CDR2 SVGEGT. The length of the CDR3 is 13 residues. CDR3 coding DNA: TGTGCCAGCAGTTACTCGAGAGGTAGCGAGCAGTACTTC. Encoded protein: CASSYSRGSEQYF.

The genes are TRBV20-1 and TRBJ2-5; D is possibly TRBD1 (6 bases). The length of the CDR3 is 12 residues. The germline CDR1 and CDR2 sequences are DFQATT and SNEGSKA (reference sequence). The ends were cut back, 3 bases at V and 4 bases at J, with 9 bases in the middle. The CDR3 nucleotides are TGCAGTGCTAGGGGACAAACAGAGACCCAGTACTTC. As protein: CSARGQTETQYF.

The chain couples TRBV3-1 to TRBJ2-1, with a possible D match to TRBD1 (5 bases). Trimming stripped 1 base from V and 0 bases from J, with 13 bases between. This CDR3 contains 17 residues. CDR1 LGHDT and CDR2 YNNKEL come from the germline V gene (reference sequence). In DNA form, the CDR3 reads TGTGCCAGCAGCCAAGCGACAGTTAACCCCTCCTACAATGAGCAGTTCTTC. This sequence encodes CASSQATVNPSYNEQFF.

V is TRBV2 and J is TRBJ1-4, with 8 bases matching TRBD1. The trim removed 5 bases at V and 5 bases at J, leaving 10 bases unmatched. The germline V gene has CDR1 SNHLY and CDR2 FYNNEI. The CDR3 covers 16 residues. The CDR3 DNA is TGTGCCAGCAGTCGGCAGGGGGCGAGCGGGAATGAAAAACTGTTTTTT. This codes for CASSRQGASGNEKLFF. Full variable domain (remainder filled in from reference TRBV2 and TRBJ1-4): EPEVTQTPSHQVTQMGQEVILRCVPISNHLYFYWYRQILGQKVEFLVSFYNNEISEKSEIFDDQFSVERPDGSNFTLKIRSTKLEDSAMYFCASSRQGASGNEKLFFGSGTQLSVL.

This clonotype was seen a few times. This chain links TRBV6-2 or TRBV6-3 with TRBJ2-7; D gene unclear. The V end was cut by 1 base, the J end by 3 bases, with 10 bases between. This CDR3 region has 14 residues. Germline CDR1 reads MNHEY; CDR2 reads SVGEGT. The CDR3 spells CASSYFPEDYEQYF. CDR3 bases: TGTGCCAGCAGTTACTTCCCCGAAGACTACGAGCAGTACTTC.

This clonotype was counted between two and nine times. The chain uses TRBV5-1 and TRBJ2-5; D may match TRBD1 or TRBD2 (5 bases each). V was trimmed by 0 bases and J by 2 bases, leaving 14 bases between them. Germline V gene sequence: CDR1 SGHRS, CDR2 YFSETQ. The length of the CDR3 is 16 residues. The DNA for the CDR3 is TGCGCCAGCAGCTTGGCCCCCGGGGCCGTACAAGAGACCCAGTACTTC. Translation gives CASSLAPGAVQETQYF.